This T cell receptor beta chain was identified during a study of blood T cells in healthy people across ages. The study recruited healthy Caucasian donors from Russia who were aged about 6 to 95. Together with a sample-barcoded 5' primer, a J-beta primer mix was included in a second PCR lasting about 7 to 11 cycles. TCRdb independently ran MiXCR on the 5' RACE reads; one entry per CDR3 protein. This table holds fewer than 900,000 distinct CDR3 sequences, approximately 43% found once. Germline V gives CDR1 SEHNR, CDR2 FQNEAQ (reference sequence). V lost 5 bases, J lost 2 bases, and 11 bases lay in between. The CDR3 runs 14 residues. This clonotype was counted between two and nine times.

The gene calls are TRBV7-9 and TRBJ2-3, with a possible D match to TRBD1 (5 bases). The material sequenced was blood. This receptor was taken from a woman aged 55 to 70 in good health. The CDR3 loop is CASSPQGPTDTQYF. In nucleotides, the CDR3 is TGTGCCAGCAGCCCGCAGGGTCCCACAGATACGCAGTATTTT.